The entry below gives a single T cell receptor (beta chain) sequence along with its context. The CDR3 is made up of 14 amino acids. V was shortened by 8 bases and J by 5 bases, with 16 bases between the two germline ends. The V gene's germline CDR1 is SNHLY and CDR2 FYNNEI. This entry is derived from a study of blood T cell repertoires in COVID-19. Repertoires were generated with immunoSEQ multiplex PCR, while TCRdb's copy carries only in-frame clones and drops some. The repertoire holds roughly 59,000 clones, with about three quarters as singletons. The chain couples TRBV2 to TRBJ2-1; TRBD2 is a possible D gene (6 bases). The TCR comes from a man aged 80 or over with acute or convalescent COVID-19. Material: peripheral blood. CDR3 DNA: TGTGCCAGCGGGGCCTTTGGAGGGGACAATGAGCAGTTCTTC. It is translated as CASGAFGGDNEQFF.